The entry that follows covers one T cell receptor beta chain sequence. Seattle patient enrollment occurred during active infection, with longitudinal follow-up thereafter. Authors' methods: Cell counts per sample came from amplifying reference gene primers. Sequenced by immunoSEQ multiplex PCR; TCRdb stores in-frame clones only, minus some. The D gene and trimming were derived from the DNA, and the V and J assignments and clone size from that table. The sample lists roughly 250,000 clones; about four fifths were seen once. The source of the sample is a study of blood T cell repertoires in COVID-19. Study overall: From the United States, Italy and Spain came samples of acute and convalescent COVID-19. PBMCs, B-cell-depleted T cells, or T cells were the source of the cDNA or gDNA that made up the material.

CDR1 and CDR2 (germline): MDHEN, SYDVKM. CDR3 length: 12 residues. Trimming left V 3 bases short and J 2 bases short, with 3 bases between. The chain recombines TRBV28 with TRBJ2-3; unclear D gene. Sequenced input: peripheral blood. The clonotype originates from a person aged 65 to 85 with COVID-19, enrolled during active disease. The CDR3 is CASSFNTDTQYF. In nucleotides, the CDR3 is TGTGCCAGCAGTTTTAACACAGATACGCAGTATTTT.